Listed below are T cell receptor beta chains from one sample, sequenced in a study of T cells in Graves' hyperthyroidism and ophthalmopathy. In TCRdb, the multiplex PCR reads were re-called with MiXCR into one record per CDR3 protein. Of about 610,000 distinct CDR3 sequences listed, under 60% were seen once; the top ten hold around 8%. Material for sequencing was peripheral blood or thyroid tissue (not recorded which). Receptors originate from a young woman with Graves' hyperthyroidism. The CDR3 runs from the conserved cysteine through the conserved F or W. The order of the fields is clone size, V gene, J gene, D gene, CDR3 protein, CDR3 DNA. D genes are given only for firm matches. Clone size, where shown, is once, few, many, or a class for clones that have expanded.

.,TRBV19,TRBJ2-7,.,CASSIEGGDEQYF,TGTGCCAGTAGTATTGAGGGTGGGGATGAGCAGTACTTC
.,TRBV19,TRBJ1-4,.,CASSGEFNEKLFF,TGTGCCAGTAGTGGGGAGTTTAATGAAAAACTGTTTTTT
.,TRBV7-6,TRBJ2-5,TRBD1,CASSLLWTGTDTQYF,TGTGCCAGCAGCTTACTATGGACAGGCACAGATACGCAGTACTTC
.,TRBV5-1,TRBJ2-3,TRBD1,CASSYHRDRGWADTQYF,TGCGCCAGCAGCTACCACCGGGACAGGGGGTGGGCAGATACGCAGTATTTT
once,TRBV24-1,TRBJ2-2,.,CATSDFPLDGELFF,TGTGCCACCAGTGATTTCCCACTGGATGGGGAGCTGTTTTTT
.,TRBV7-9,TRBJ2-5,TRBD1,CASTTMGQGETQYF,TGTGCCAGCACAACCATGGGACAGGGGGAGACCCAGTACTTC
many,TRBV14,TRBJ2-7,.,CASSQDDTISYEQYF,TGTGCCAGCAGCCAAGATGACACAATATCCTACGAGCAGTACTTC
many,TRBV7-2,TRBJ2-5,TRBD2,CASSLNLAGGRETQYF,TGTGCCAGCAGCTTAAACCTAGCGGGAGGCAGGGAGACCCAGTACTTC
.,TRBV7-2,TRBJ2-7,.,CASSPNFPEQYF,TGTGCCAGCAGCCCCAATTTCCCCGAGCAGTACTTC
.,TRBV12-3/TRBV12-4,TRBJ1-5,.,CASSLGQHETQHF,TGTGCCAGCAGTTTGGGACAACACGAGACCCAGCATTTT
.,TRBV29-1,TRBJ1-2,.,CSVTSGYTF,TGCAGCGTGACTAGCGGCTACACCTTC
many,TRBV13,TRBJ2-5,.,CASSLGSYQETQYF,TGTGCCAGCAGCTTGGGCAGTTACCAAGAGACCCAGTACTTC
.,TRBV5-1,TRBJ1-1,TRBD1,CASRTPGQDEAFF,TGCGCCAGCAGGACCCCGGGACAGGACGAAGCTTTCTTT
.,TRBV11-2,TRBJ1-6,.,CASRPAPWAPLHF,TGTGCCAGCAGGCCAGCACCCTGGGCACCCCTCCACTTT
many,TRBV5-8,TRBJ1-3,.,CASSLSGNGNTIYF,TGTGCCAGCAGCCTCTCCGGGAACGGAAACACCATATATTTT
.,TRBV30,TRBJ1-3,.,CAWSVLTGNTVYF,TGTGCCTGGAGTGTTTTAACTGGAAACACCGTATATTTT
.,TRBV5-1,TRBJ1-4,.,CASSSSGFSTGEKLFF,TGCGCCAGCAGCTCCTCAGGGTTTAGCACCGGGGAAAAACTGTTTTTT
.,TRBV7-2,TRBJ1-2,.,CASSLGIHSGNTF,TGTGCCAGCAGCTTAGGGATTCACTCTGGAAACACCTTC
many,TRBV2,TRBJ1-1,.,CASSEALGKNTEAFF,TGTGCCAGCAGTGAAGCACTCGGAAAGAACACTGAAGCTTTCTTT
many,TRBV24-1,TRBJ1-4,.,CATSLGRGDDEKLFF,TGTGCCACCAGCCTCGGGAGGGGCGACGACGAAAAACTGTTTTTT
once,TRBV20-1,TRBJ2-5,.,CSAPSGGGGGTQYF,TGCAGTGCCCCCTCAGGGGGAGGAGGAGGGACCCAGTACTTC
many,TRBV11-3,TRBJ2-7,.,CASSLRGQINEQYF,TGTGCCAGCAGCTTACGTGGCCAGATCAACGAGCAGTACTTC
.,TRBV7-9,TRBJ2-5,.,CASSQGLGGETRYF,TGTGCCAGCAGCCAGGGATTGGGCGGGGAGACCCGGTACTTC
many,TRBV12-3/TRBV12-4,TRBJ1-1,.,CASTEGIATEAFF,TGTGCCAGCACCGAGGGAATTGCGACTGAAGCTTTCTTT
many,TRBV7-2,TRBJ1-4,.,CASSLEGGGGREKLFF,TGTGCCAGCAGCTTAGAAGGAGGAGGCGGTCGTGAAAAACTGTTTTTT
.,TRBV20-1,TRBJ2-5,TRBD1,CSANPGQLNQPQYF,TGCAGTGCTAATCCGGGACAGTTAAATCAGCCCCAGTACTTC
.,TRBV13,TRBJ1-4,.,CASSLAVTNEKLFF,TGTGCCAGCAGCTTAGCGGTCACTAATGAAAAACTGTTTTTT
many,TRBV12-3/TRBV12-4,TRBJ2-7,TRBD2,CASSSTSGKNEQYF,TGTGCCAGCAGTTCGACTAGCGGGAAGAACGAGCAGTACTTC
.,TRBV25-1,TRBJ2-7,.,CASSEGASVSYEQYF,TGTGCCAGCAGTGAAGGGGCTAGCGTCTCCTACGAGCAGTACTTC
.,TRBV5-1,TRBJ2-5,TRBD2,CASSQVSGTGKTQYF,TGCGCCAGCAGCCAGGTTAGCGGGACCGGAAAGACCCAGTACTTC
many,TRBV19,TRBJ2-5,.,CASSMLYGSEVGTQYF,TGTGCCAGTAGTATGCTGTACGGATCGGAGGTGGGGACCCAGTACTTC
few,TRBV20-1,TRBJ2-7,.,CSARSPSVPYEQYF,TGCAGTGCTAGATCGCCTAGCGTCCCCTACGAGCAGTACTTC
.,TRBV7-6,TRBJ1-5,TRBD1,CASSLVGTGEQPQHF,TGTGCCAGCAGTTTAGTGGGGACAGGGGAACAGCCCCAGCATTTT
.,TRBV7-9,TRBJ1-1,.,CASSLAGGSNTEAFF,TGTGCCAGCAGCTTAGCGGGAGGGAGTAACACTGAAGCTTTCTTT
.,TRBV29-1,TRBJ1-2,.,CSGEIQGGSGYTF,TGCAGCGGGGAGATACAGGGCGGTTCTGGCTACACCTTC
.,TRBV7-3,TRBJ2-3,TRBD2,CASSLIVAGADTQYF,TGTGCCAGCAGCTTAATCGTGGCGGGAGCGGATACGCAGTATTTT
many,TRBV5-1,TRBJ2-2,.,CASREGASNTGELFF,TGCGCCAGCAGGGAGGGCGCCTCGAACACCGGGGAGCTGTTTTTT
many,TRBV24-1,TRBJ2-2,.,CATSDLPGSENTGELFF,TGTGCCACCAGTGATCTCCCGGGTAGCGAGAACACCGGGGAGCTGTTTTTT
.,TRBV2,TRBJ2-2,TRBD1,CASSELWAGGELFF,TGTGCCAGCAGTGAGCTGTGGGCAGGGGGCGAGCTGTTTTTT
few,TRBV7-6,TRBJ2-5,.,CASSPTGYF,TGTGCCAGCAGCCCGACCGGGTACTTC
.,TRBV2,TRBJ2-3,.,CASSGVGQDTQYF,TGTGCCAGCAGTGGGGTAGGGCAAGATACGCAGTATTTT
many,TRBV7-3,TRBJ2-2,.,CASSSEPGELFF,TGTGCCAGCAGCTCAGAACCCGGGGAGCTGTTTTTT
few,TRBV7-2,TRBJ2-2,.,CASSIPGASLNTGELFF,TGTGCCAGTAGTATCCCGGGGGCTAGCCTGAACACCGGGGAGCTGTTTTTT
many,TRBV20-1,TRBJ2-7,TRBD2,CSAISSGRLYEQYF,TGCAGTGCTATTAGTAGCGGGAGGCTTTACGAGCAGTACTTC
.,TRBV24-1,TRBJ1-4,.,CATSEPPGATNEKLFF,TGTGCCACCAGTGAACCCCCTGGGGCGACTAATGAAAAACTGTTTTTT